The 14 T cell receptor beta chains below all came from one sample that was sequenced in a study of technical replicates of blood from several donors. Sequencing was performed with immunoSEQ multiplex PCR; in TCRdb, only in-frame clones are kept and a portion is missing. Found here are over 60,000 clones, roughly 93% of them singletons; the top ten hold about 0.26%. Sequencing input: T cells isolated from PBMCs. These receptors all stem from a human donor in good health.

The CDR3 loop is CASSLAPTGLTGAEAFF. CDR3 nucleotides: TGTGCCAGCAGCTTGGCCCCGACAGGGCTGACAGGAGCTGAAGCTTTCTTT. The genes are TRBV5-4 and TRBJ1-1; 7 bases line up with TRBD1. V lost 0 bases to trimming and J lost 6 bases; unmatched junction nucleotides: 14. Germline lookup yields CDR1 SGHNT and CDR2 YYREEE (reference sequence). This CDR3 spans 17 amino acids.

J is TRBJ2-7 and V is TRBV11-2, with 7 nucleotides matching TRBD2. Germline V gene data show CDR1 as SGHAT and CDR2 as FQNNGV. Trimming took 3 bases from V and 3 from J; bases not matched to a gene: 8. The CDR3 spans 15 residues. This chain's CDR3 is CASSFGRTPNYEQYF. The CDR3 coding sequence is TGTGCCAGCAGCTTCGGGAGGACTCCAAACTACGAGCAGTACTTC.

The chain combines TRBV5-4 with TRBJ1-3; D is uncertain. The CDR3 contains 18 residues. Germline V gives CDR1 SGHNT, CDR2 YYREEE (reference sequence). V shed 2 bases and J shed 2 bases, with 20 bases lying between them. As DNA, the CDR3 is TGTGCCAGCAGCTTCATCGCGGAGGGCCACTCCCCTGGAAACACCATATATTTT. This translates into CASSFIAEGHSPGNTIYF.

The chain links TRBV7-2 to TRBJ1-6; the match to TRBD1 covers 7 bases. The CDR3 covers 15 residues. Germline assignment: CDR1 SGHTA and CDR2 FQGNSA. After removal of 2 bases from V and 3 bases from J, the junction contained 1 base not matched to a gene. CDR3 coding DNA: TGTGCCAGCAGCTTATCAGGGGGCTATAATTCACCCCTCCACTTT. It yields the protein CASSLSGGYNSPLHF.

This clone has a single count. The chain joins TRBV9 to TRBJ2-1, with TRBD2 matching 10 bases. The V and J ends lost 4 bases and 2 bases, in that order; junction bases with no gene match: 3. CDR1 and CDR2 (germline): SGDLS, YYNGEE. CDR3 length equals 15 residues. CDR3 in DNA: TGTGCCAGCAGCACCAGCGGGGGGGCCTACAATGAGCAGTTCTTC. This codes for CASSTSGGAYNEQFF. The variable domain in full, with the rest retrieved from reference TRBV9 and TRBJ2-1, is DSGVTQTPKHLITATGQRVTLRCSPRSGDLSVYWYQQSLDQGLQFLIQYYNGEERAKGNILERFSAQQFPDLHSELNLSSLELGDSALYFCASSTSGGAYNEQFFGPGTRLTVL.

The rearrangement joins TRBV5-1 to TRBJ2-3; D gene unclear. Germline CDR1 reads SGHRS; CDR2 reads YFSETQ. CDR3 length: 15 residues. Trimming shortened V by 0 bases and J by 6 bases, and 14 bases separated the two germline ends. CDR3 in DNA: TGCGCCAGCAGCTTGGTCAACACCGGAGTGGATACGCAGTATTTT. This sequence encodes CASSLVNTGVDTQYF.

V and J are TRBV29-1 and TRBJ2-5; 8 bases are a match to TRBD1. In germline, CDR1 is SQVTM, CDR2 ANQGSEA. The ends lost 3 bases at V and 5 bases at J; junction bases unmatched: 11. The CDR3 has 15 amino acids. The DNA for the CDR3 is TGCAGCGTTGATGGTCCGGACAGGGTGGTGGAGACCCAGTACTTC. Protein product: CSVDGPDRVVETQYF.

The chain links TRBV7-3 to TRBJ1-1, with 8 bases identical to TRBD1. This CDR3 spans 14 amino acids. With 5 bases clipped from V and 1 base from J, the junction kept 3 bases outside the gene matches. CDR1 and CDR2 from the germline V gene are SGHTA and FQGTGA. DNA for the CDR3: TGTGCCAGCAGCACCAGGGGGCGGAACACTGAAGCTTTCTTT. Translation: CASSTRGRNTEAFF.

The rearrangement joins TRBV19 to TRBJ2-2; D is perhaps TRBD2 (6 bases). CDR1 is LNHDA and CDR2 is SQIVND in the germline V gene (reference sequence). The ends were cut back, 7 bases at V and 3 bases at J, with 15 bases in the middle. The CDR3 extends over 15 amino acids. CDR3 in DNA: TGTGCCAGTATATCGTGGGACTTCTACACCGGGGAGCTGTTTTTT. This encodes CASISWDFYTGELFF.

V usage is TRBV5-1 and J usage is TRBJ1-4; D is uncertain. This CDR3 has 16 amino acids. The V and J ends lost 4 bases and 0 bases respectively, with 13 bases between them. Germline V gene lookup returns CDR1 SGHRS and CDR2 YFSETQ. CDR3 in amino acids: CASSPRGPATNEKLFF. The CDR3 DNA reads TGCGCCAGCAGCCCCAGAGGGCCCGCAACTAATGAAAAACTGTTTTTT.

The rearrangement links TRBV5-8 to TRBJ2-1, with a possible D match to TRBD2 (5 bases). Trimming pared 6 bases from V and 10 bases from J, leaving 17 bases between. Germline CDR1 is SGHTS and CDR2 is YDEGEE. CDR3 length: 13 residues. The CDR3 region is CASIHRGKGEQFF. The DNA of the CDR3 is TGTGCCAGCATCCATCGGGGTAAGGGCGAGCAGTTCTTC.

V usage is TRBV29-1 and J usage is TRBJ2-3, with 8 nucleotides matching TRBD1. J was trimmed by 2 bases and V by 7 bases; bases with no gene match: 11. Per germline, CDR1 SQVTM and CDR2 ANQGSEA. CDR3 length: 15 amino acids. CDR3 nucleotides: TGCAGCGGGGACTTACAGGGGGTACCCACAGATACGCAGTATTTT. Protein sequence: CSGDLQGVPTDTQYF.

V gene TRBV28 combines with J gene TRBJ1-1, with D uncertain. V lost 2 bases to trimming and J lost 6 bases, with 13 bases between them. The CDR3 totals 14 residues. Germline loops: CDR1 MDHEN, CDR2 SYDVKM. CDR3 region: CASSLRPERAEAFF. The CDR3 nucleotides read TGTGCCAGCAGTTTACGGCCAGAGAGGGCTGAAGCTTTCTTT.

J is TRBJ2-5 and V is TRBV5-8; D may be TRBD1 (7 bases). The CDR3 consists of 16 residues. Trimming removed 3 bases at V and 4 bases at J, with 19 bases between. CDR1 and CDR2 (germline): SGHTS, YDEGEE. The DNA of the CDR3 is TGTGCCAGCAGCTCCTACAAGACAGGGAGGCGAGAGACCCAGTACTTC. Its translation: CASSSYKTGRRETQYF.